Presented here are 23 T cell receptor beta chains from one specimen sequenced in a study of cytomegalovirus exposure and HLA in healthy donors. Primers included in the PCR were 60 Vbeta and 13 Jbeta primers. The method was immunoSEQ multiplex PCR; TCRdb's version includes in-frame clones alone and lacks a portion of them. Of 150,000 to 200,000 clones listed, about 80% are singletons. What was sequenced was PBMCs. All receptors derive from a woman under 40 in good health and CMV-seronegative.

The chain carries TRBV7-9 and TRBJ2-2, with 9 bases aligning to TRBD1. Germline CDR1 is SEHNR and CDR2 is FQNEAQ (reference sequence). This CDR3 has 15 residues. The ends lost 5 bases at V and 5 bases at J; junction bases unmatched: 6. This chain's CDR3 is CASSRTGAGTGELFF. CDR3 bases: TGTGCCAGCAGCCGGACAGGGGCGGGAACCGGGGAGCTGTTTTTT.

This chain connects TRBV6-4 to TRBJ2-7; D may be TRBD1 (6 bases). CDR1 and CDR2 from the germline V gene are MRHNA and SNTAGT. CDR3 length: 15 residues. Trimming removed 8 bases at V and 3 bases at J, with 20 bases between. CDR3 protein: CASVGEQGAHYEQYF. The CDR3 region has the DNA TGTGCCAGCGTAGGAGAACAGGGCGCCCACTACGAGCAGTACTTC.

As to this clone: The identical CDR3 is also encoded by other nucleotide sequences in the sample. This chain links TRBV5-1 with TRBJ2-5; TRBD1 matches 9 bases. With V trimmed by 3 bases and J by 5 bases, 5 bases remained unmatched. Germline CDR1 and CDR2: SGHRS and YFSETQ. This CDR3 region has 14 residues. CDR3 region: CASSSGTGRETQYF. The CDR3 DNA reads TGCGCCAGCAGCTCCGGGACAGGGAGGGAGACCCAGTACTTC.

This chain uses TRBV30 with TRBJ1-1; D remains unclear. V lost 0 bases and J 2 bases, leaving 7 bases between the germline ends. Per germline, CDR1 GTSNPN and CDR2 SVGIG (reference sequence). The CDR3 spans 13 residues. The CDR3: CAWSVRGNTEAFF. In nucleotides, the CDR3 is TGTGCCTGGAGTGTCCGAGGAAACACTGAAGCTTTCTTT.

The chain uses TRBV9 and TRBJ2-1; 12 bases fit TRBD2. The germline CDR1 and CDR2 sequences are SGDLS and YYNGEE. J was trimmed by 4 bases and V by 0 bases; bases with no gene match: 5. The CDR3 consists of 17 residues. CDR3 DNA: TGTGCCAGCAGCGTAGCAGCTCTAGCGGGAGGGTACAATGAGCAGTTCTTC. It codes for CASSVAALAGGYNEQFF.

The V gene is TRBV28, the J gene TRBJ2-7; TRBD2 matches at 8 bases. Germline assignment: CDR1 MDHEN and CDR2 SYDVKM. Trimming cost V 3 bases and J 7 bases; bases outside gene matches: 11. CDR3 length: 15 amino acids. The CDR3 nucleotides read TGTGCCAGCAGTTTTGGAGGGGCGGGAGGTAATGAGCAGTACTTC. It yields the protein CASSFGGAGGNEQYF. Looking up the rest from reference TRBV28 and TRBJ2-7 gives the full variable domain: DVKVTQSSRYLVKRTGEKVFLECVQDMDHENMFWYRQDPGLGLRLIYFSYDVKMKEKGDIPEGYSVSREKKERFSLILESASTNQTSMYLCASSFGGAGGNEQYFGPGTRLTVT.

V gene TRBV4-3 combines with J gene TRBJ1-6; D unresolved. The CDR3 runs 14 residues. Germline V gives CDR1 LGHNA, CDR2 YSLEER. V was trimmed by 4 bases and J by 7 bases, leaving 11 bases between them. CDR3 protein: CASSPAGGNSPLHF. CDR3 in DNA: TGCGCCAGCAGCCCCGCCGGCGGGAATTCACCCCTCCACTTT.

This rearrangement joins TRBV7-9 to TRBJ1-4, with 7 bases fitting TRBD1. Germline loops: CDR1 SEHNR, CDR2 FQNEAQ (reference sequence). V lost 5 bases to trimming and J lost 8 bases; unmatched junction nucleotides: 11. The CDR3 runs 15 residues. The CDR3 reads CASSRGTVSGEKLFF. The DNA for the CDR3 is TGTGCCAGCAGCCGAGGGACAGTCAGTGGCGAAAAACTGTTTTTT.

This clone has just a few counts. This rearrangement joins TRBV25-1 to TRBJ1-1; 12 bases line up with TRBD1. The CDR3 is 13 residues long. CDR1 is MGHDK and CDR2 is SYGVNS in the germline V gene. V was clipped by 6 bases and J by 7 bases; unmatched bases: 3. The CDR3 loop is CASRGTGGSEAFF. The CDR3 DNA reads TGTGCCAGCAGGGGGACAGGGGGCAGTGAAGCTTTCTTT.

The V call is TRBV5-1, the J call TRBJ1-1, with TRBD1 matching 12 bases. The CDR3 is made up of 16 amino acids. The V gene end was trimmed by 4 bases and the J gene end by 2 bases; junction bases not matched to a gene: 6. CDR1 is SGHRS, CDR2 YFSETQ, per germline. The CDR3 sequence: CASSPGQGALNTEAFF. DNA of the CDR3: TGCGCCAGCAGCCCGGGACAGGGGGCGTTAAACACTGAAGCTTTCTTT. Supplemented by reference TRBV5-1 and TRBJ1-1, the full variable domain reads KAGVTQTPRYLIKTRGQQVTLSCSPISGHRSVSWYQQTPGQGLQFLFEYFSETQRNKGNFPGRFSGRQFSNSRSEMNVSTLELGDSALYLCASSPGQGALNTEAFFGQGTRLTVV.

The chain joins TRBV28 to TRBJ2-7, with D possibly being TRBD2 (6 bases). This CDR3 contains 14 residues. Germline V gene data show CDR1 as MDHEN and CDR2 as SYDVKM. V gave up 2 bases and J gave up 2 bases, with 10 bases separating them. The DNA for the CDR3 is TGTGCCAGCAGTTTACTAGCGCGGGCCTACGAGCAGTACTTC. Translated: CASSLLARAYEQYF.

This clone came up once. The chain employs TRBV4-3 and TRBJ2-2; unclear D gene. Trimming pared 0 bases from V and 4 bases from J, leaving 18 bases between. CDR1 is LGHNA, CDR2 YSLEER, per germline. There are 18 residues in the CDR3. The CDR3 sequence: CASSQEVASVTSTGELFF. CDR3 sequence (DNA): TGCGCCAGCAGCCAAGAAGTGGCGAGCGTAACTTCCACCGGGGAGCTGTTTTTT.

As DNA, the CDR3 is TGTGCCAGCTCACTTGCAGCGGACTACGAGCAGTACTTC. Residues: CASSLAADYEQYF. This chain uses TRBV18 with TRBJ2-5; D is possibly TRBD2 (5 bases). The assigned J gene may be wrong: the sequence end matches TRBJ2-7 better. CDR3 length equals 13 residues. Germline assignment: CDR1 KGHSH and CDR2 LQKENI.

The rearrangement joins TRBV4-3 to TRBJ1-5; D call uncertain. The CDR3 sequence is 15 residues long. The germline CDR1 and CDR2 sequences are LGHNA and YSLEER. The ends were cut back, 1 base at V and 3 bases at J, with 10 bases in the middle. In DNA, the CDR3 is TGCGCCAGCAGCCAAGGACCAGGACTCAATCAGCCCCAGCATTTT. It encodes CASSQGPGLNQPQHF.

J is TRBJ2-6 and V is TRBV9; TRBD2 is a possible D gene (5 bases). CDR3 length: 16 amino acids. Germline V gene lookup returns CDR1 SGDLS and CDR2 YYNGEE. The ends were cut back, 6 bases at V and 0 bases at J, with 13 bases in the middle. The CDR3 loop reads CASTPGSLSGANVLTF. CDR3 nucleotide sequence: TGTGCCAGCACCCCGGGGTCCCTCTCTGGGGCCAACGTCCTGACTTTC.

This clone has only one observation. J is TRBJ1-1 and V is TRBV27, with 7 bases that match TRBD1. Trimming at V came to 5 bases and at J to 5 bases, leaving 14 bases not matched to a gene. The CDR3 spans 16 residues. In germline, CDR1 is MNHEY, CDR2 SMNVEV (reference sequence). CDR3 bases: TGTGCCAGCAGTACCCTAATTAACAGGGGATGGACTGAAGCTTTCTTT. This sequence encodes CASSTLINRGWTEAFF.

This chain links TRBV5-1 with TRBJ2-1; TRBD1 might be the D (6 bases). This CDR3 contains 13 residues. Trimming shortened V by 0 bases and J by 8 bases, and 9 bases separated the two germline ends. Germline-derived CDR1 and CDR2 are SGHRS and YFSETQ. In nucleotides, the CDR3 is TGCGCCAGCAGCTTGGCCTACAGGGATGAGCAGTTCTTC. Translation: CASSLAYRDEQFF.

The chain combines TRBV4-3 with TRBJ2-7; 15 nucleotides agree with TRBD2. The CDR3 consists of 21 residues. With 2 bases clipped from V and 0 bases from J, the junction kept 14 bases outside the gene matches. Germline V gene sequence: CDR1 LGHNA, CDR2 YSLEER. The CDR3 protein is CASSQFALPGLAGGISYEQYF. The CDR3 coding sequence is TGCGCCAGCAGCCAATTTGCACTGCCGGGACTAGCGGGAGGTATCTCCTACGAGCAGTACTTC.

This clone was observed a few times. V is TRBV11-2 and J is TRBJ2-1, with 9 bases aligning to TRBD1. The CDR3 has 13 amino acids. Germline CDR1 and CDR2: SGHAT and FQNNGV. Germline trimming cut 5 bases from V and 7 bases from J; bases unmatched to any gene: 3. The CDR3 loop is CASSGTGLNEQFF. Here the CDR3 DNA reads TGTGCCAGCAGCGGGACAGGGTTGAATGAGCAGTTCTTC. The variable domain in full, with the rest retrieved from reference TRBV11-2 and TRBJ2-1, is EAGVAQSPRYKIIEKRQSVAFWCNPISGHATLYWYQQILGQGPKLLIQFQNNGVVDDSQLPKDRFSAERLKGVDSTLKIQPAKLEDSAVYLCASSGTGLNEQFFGPGTRLTVL.

A single count supports this clone. This chain links TRBV19 with TRBJ2-2, with D unclear. Germline CDR1 reads LNHDA; CDR2 reads SQIVND (reference sequence). V was clipped by 9 bases and J by 3 bases, with 14 bases between them. The CDR3 extends over 14 amino acids. The CDR3 here is CASLPFAYTGELFF. DNA of the CDR3: TGTGCCAGCCTACCATTTGCGTACACCGGGGAGCTGTTTTTT.

A few counts support this clone. V is TRBV7-9 and J is TRBJ1-2, with D unresolved. From germline, CDR1 is SEHNR and CDR2 FQNEAQ (reference sequence). The V end lost 5 bases, the J end lost 9 bases, and 22 bases lay between the germline ends. The CDR3 consists of 15 residues. CDR3 DNA sequence: TGTGCCAGCAGCCCATCACAATCAGTTCTGCTCAGCTACACCTTC. Encoded protein: CASSPSQSVLLSYTF.

The V and J genes are TRBV15 and TRBJ2-5; possible D gene TRBD2, 6 bases. The V gene lost 4 bases and the J gene lost 4 bases, with 16 bases spanning the gap. The CDR3 is 15 residues long. Germline-derived CDR1 and CDR2 are LNHNV and YYDKDF (reference sequence). The CDR3 DNA is TGTGCCACCAGCATACCTAGCGCCCTAGGAGAGACCCAGTACTTC. It encodes CATSIPSALGETQYF.

The CDR3 here is CASSTPLTQSPLHF. CDR3 bases: TGTGCCAGCAGCACCCCTCTTACACAATCACCCCTCCACTTT. This chain joins TRBV5-4 and TRBJ1-6; D not certain. Germline V gene sequence: CDR1 SGHNT, CDR2 YYREEE (reference sequence). V was cut by 4 bases and J by 10 bases, with 15 bases left in between. This CDR3 contains 14 residues.